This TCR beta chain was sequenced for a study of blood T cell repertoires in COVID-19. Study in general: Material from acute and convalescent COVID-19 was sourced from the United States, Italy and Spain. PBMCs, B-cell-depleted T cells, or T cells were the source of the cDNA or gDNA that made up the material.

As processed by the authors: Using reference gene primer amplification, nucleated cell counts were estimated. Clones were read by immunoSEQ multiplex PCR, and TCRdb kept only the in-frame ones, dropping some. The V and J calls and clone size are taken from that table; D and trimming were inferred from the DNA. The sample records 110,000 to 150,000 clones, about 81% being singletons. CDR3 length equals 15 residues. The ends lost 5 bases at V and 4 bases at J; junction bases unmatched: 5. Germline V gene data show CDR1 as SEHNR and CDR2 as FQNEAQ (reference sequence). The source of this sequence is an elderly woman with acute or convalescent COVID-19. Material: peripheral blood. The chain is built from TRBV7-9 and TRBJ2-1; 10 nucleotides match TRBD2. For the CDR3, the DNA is TGTGCCAGCAGCCCTTTAGCGGGGGGATACAATGAGCAGTTCTTC. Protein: CASSPLAGGYNEQFF. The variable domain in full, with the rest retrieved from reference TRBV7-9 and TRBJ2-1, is DTGVSQNPRHKITKRGQNVTFRCDPISEHNRLYWYRQTLGQGPEFLTYFQNEAQLEKSRLLSDRFSAERPKGSFSTLEIQRTEQGDSAMYLCASSPLAGGYNEQFFGPGTRLTVL.